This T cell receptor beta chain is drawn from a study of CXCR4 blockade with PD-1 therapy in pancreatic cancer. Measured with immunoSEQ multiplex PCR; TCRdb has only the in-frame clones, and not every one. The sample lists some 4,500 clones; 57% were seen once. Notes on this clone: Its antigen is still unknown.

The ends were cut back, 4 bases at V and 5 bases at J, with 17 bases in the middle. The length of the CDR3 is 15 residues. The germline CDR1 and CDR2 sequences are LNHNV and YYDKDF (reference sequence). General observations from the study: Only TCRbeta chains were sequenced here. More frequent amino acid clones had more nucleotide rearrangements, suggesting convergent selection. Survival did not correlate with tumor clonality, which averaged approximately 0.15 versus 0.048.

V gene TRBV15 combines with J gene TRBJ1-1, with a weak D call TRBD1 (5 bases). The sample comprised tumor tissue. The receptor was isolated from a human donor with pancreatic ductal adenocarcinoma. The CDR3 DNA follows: TGTGCCACCAGCAACGGGGACCCAAAGGGGACTGAAGCTTTCTTT. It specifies CATSNGDPKGTEAFF.